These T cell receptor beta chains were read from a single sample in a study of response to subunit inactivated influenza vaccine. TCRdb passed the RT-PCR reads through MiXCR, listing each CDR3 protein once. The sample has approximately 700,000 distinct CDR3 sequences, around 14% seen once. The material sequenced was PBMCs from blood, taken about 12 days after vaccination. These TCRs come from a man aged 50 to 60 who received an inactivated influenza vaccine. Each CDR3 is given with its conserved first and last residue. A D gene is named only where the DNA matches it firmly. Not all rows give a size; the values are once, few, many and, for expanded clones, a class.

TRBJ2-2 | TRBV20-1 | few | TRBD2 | CSATSGSDTGELFF | TGCAGTGCTACTAGCGGGAGCGACACCGGGGAGCTGTTTTTT
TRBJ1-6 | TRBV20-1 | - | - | CSARDSLQGMSSYNSPLHF | TGCAGTGCTAGAGATAGCCTCCAAGGCATGAGCTCCTATAATTCACCCCTCCACTTT
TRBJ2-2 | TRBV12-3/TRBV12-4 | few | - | CASKDSNTGELFF | TGTGCCAGCAAAGACAGCAACACCGGGGAGCTGTTTTTT
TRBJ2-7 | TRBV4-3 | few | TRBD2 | CASSQDLALAGREYEQYF | TGCGCCAGCAGCCAAGATCTGGCACTAGCGGGAAGGGAGTACGAGCAGTACTTC
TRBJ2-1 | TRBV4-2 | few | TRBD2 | CASSQEVLAGGLNEQFF | TGTGCCAGCAGCCAGGAAGTTCTAGCGGGAGGGCTGAATGAGCAGTTCTTC
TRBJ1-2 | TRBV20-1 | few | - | CRTGEGRSGYTF | TGCAGAACGGGAGAGGGACGATCTGGCTACACCTTC
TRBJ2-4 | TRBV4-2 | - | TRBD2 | CASAEASGTRKNIQYF | TGTGCCAGCGCGGAAGCCTCCGGGACTAGGAAAAACATTCAGTACTTC
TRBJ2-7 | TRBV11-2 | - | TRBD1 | CASSLGDREYEQYF | TGTGCCAGCAGCTTAGGGGACAGGGAATACGAGCAGTACTTC
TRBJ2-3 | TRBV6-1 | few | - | CASSLRTGLTDTQYF | TGTGCCAGCAGTCTTAGGACTGGACTCACAGATACGCAGTATTTT
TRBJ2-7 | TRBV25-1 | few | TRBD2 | CASSVLAGSYEQYF | TGTGCCAGCAGTGTACTAGCGGGCTCCTACGAGCAGTACTTC
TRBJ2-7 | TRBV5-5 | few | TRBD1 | CASSLGQGAFNEQYF | TGTGCCAGCAGCCTTGGACAGGGTGCCTTCAACGAGCAGTACTTC
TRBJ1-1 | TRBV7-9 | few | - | CASSLVDPGVGTEAFF | TGTGCCAGCAGCTTAGTGGACCCAGGGGTAGGAACTGAAGCTTTCTTT
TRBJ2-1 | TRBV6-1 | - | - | CASSEALPRLRNEQFF | TGTGCCAGCAGTGAAGCGCTCCCGAGACTCCGAAATGAGCAGTTCTTC
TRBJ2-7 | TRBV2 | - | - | CASSEGLVGSDNYEQYF | TGTGCCAGCAGTGAAGGTCTTGTTGGATCAGACAACTACGAGCAGTACTTC
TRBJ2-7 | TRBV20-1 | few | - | CSASSGSPYEQYF | TGCAGTGCTAGCAGCGGCAGCCCCTACGAGCAGTACTTC
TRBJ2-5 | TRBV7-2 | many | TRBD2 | CASSFGGLAGASSQYF | TGTGCCAGCAGCTTCGGGGGACTAGCGGGAGCCTCAAGCCAGTACTTC
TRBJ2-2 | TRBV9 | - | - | CASSVTQGLAGELFF | TGTGCCAGCAGCGTAACCCAGGGGTTGGCCGGGGAGCTGTTTTTT
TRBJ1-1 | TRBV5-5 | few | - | CASSVGFGTEAFF | TGTGCCAGCAGCGTCGGGTTCGGCACTGAAGCTTTCTTT
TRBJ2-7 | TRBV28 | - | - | CASSPRVAVSSYEQYF | TGTGCCAGCAGTCCCAGGGTTGCGGTGAGCTCCTACGAGCAGTACTTC
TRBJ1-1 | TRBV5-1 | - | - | CASRLSGPLNTEAFF | TGCGCCAGCAGACTCTCCGGGCCATTGAACACTGAAGCTTTCTTT
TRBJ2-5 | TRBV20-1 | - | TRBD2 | CCARDKRGIRQETQYF | TGCTGTGCTAGAGATAAGCGGGGGATCCGCCAAGAGACCCAGTACTTC
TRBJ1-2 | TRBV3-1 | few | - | CASSRTVLNYGYTF | TGTGCCAGCAGCCGTACAGTCCTTAACTATGGCTACACCTTC
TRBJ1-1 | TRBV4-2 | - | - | CASSQALKMNTEAFF | TGTGCCAGCAGCCAAGCTTTGAAGATGAACACTGAAGCTTTCTTT
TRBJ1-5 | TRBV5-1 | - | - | CASSLEAGDQPQHF | TGCGCCAGCAGCTTGGAGGCAGGCGATCAGCCCCAGCATTTT
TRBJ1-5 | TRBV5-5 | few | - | CASSNAGTGGRWPQHF | TGTGCCAGCAGCAATGCCGGGACCGGGGGAAGGTGGCCCCAGCATTTT
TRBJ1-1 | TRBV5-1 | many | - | CASSPVPMAEAFF | TGCGCCAGCAGCCCGGTCCCCATGGCTGAAGCTTTCTTT
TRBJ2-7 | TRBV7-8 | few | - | CASSLRGDLSYEQYF | TGTGCCAGCAGCTTAAGAGGGGATCTCTCCTACGAGCAGTACTTC
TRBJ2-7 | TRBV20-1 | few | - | CSARPKRSYEQYF | TGCAGTGCCCGACCAAAGCGATCCTACGAGCAGTACTTC
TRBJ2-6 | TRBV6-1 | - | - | CASSTTRGSGANVLTF | TGTGCCAGCAGTACGACCAGGGGATCTGGGGCCAACGTCCTGACTTTC
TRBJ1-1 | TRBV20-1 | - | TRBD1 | CSAEVVRGGPATFF | TGCAGTGCCGAAGTTGTCAGGGGGGGCCCCGCGACTTTCTTT
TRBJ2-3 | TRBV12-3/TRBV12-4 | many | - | CASSLLLSTDTQYF | TGTGCCAGCAGTTTGCTATTGAGCACAGATACGCAGTATTTT